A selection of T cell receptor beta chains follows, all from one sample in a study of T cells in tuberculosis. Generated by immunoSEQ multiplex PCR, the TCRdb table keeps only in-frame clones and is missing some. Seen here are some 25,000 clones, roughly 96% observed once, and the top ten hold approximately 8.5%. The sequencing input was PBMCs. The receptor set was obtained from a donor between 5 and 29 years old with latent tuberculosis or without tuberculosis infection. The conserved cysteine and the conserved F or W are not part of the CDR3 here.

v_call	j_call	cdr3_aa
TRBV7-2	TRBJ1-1	ASSSAIRVVPRGEAF
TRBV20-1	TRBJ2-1	SARGWSEQF
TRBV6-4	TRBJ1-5	ASSDSTGQGSRPQH
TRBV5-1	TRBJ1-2	ASSSDRAYGYT
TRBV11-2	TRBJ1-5	ASSLGDRSSNQPQH
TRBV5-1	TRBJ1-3	ASSLIGRQGLGNTIY
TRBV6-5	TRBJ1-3	ASSPRPDGNTIY
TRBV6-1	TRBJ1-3	ASSEAPDSSGNTIY
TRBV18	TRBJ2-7	ATAGQGSYEQY
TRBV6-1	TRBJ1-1	ASSAVQTGQRTEAF
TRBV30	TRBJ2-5	AWSDGRVKTQY
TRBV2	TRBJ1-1	ASVTNRGDTEAF
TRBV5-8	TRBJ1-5	ASSLAGLGNQPQH
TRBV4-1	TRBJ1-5	ASSHDNRDNQPQH
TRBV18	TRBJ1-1	ASSRDRGFTEAF
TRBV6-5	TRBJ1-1	ASSYGNRGHTEAF
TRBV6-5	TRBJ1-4	ATLKRQGSGEKLF
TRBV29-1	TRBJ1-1	SVYDRGGEAF